The 27 T cell receptor beta chains listed next were all sequenced from one sample in a study of cytomegalovirus exposure and HLA in healthy donors. PCR was performed using 60 Vbeta and 13 Jbeta primers. Data came from immunoSEQ multiplex PCR; TCRdb stores just in-frame clones and leaves some out. The table lists about 120,000 clones, 75% to 90% of them singletons. The sequencing sample was made of PBMCs. Receptors originate from a female donor in good health and CMV-seropositive.

V and J are TRBV29-1 and TRBJ1-1; D is uncertain. V lost 7 bases to trimming and J lost 1 base, with 7 bases between them. The germline V gene encodes CDR1 SQVTM and CDR2 ANQGSEA. The CDR3 is made up of 11 amino acids. CDR3 sequence (DNA): TGCAGCGCCGTAAAGAACACTGAAGCTTTCTTT. Residues: CSAVKNTEAFF.

V is TRBV30 and J is TRBJ2-7; D perhaps matches TRBD1 (5 bases). CDR1 and CDR2 (germline): GTSNPN, SVGIG (reference sequence). Trimming removed 0 bases at V and 9 bases at J, with 12 bases between. The CDR3 covers 12 residues. In nucleotides, the CDR3 is TGTGCCTGGAGTGTCAGCAGGGTAGGGCAGTACTTC. Protein sequence: CAWSVSRVGQYF.

The rearrangement links TRBV5-8 to TRBJ2-1; D possibly corresponds to TRBD1 (5 bases). Germline CDR1 and CDR2: SGHTS and YDEGEE. This CDR3 region has 13 residues. The CDR3 here is CAGRQRIYNEQFF. The DNA for the CDR3 is TGTGCGGGTCGACAGAGGATCTACAATGAGCAGTTCTTC.

This clone was observed a handful of times. This chain links TRBV7-2 with TRBJ1-4, with 7 bases matching TRBD1. J lost 1 base, V lost 5 bases, and 1 base had no gene match. Germline V lookup: CDR1 SGHTA, CDR2 FQGNSA. The CDR3 is made up of 14 amino acids. CDR3 DNA: TGTGCCAGCAGCCAGGGGGGAACTAATGAAAAACTGTTTTTT. Translating it yields CASSQGGTNEKLFF. Drawing the rest from reference TRBV7-2 and TRBJ1-4, the complete variable domain is GAGVSQSPSNKVTEKGKDVELRCDPISGHTALYWYRQSLGQGLEFLIYFQGNSAPDKSGLPSDRFSAERTGGSVSTLTIQRTQQEDSAVYLCASSQGGTNEKLFFGSGTQLSVL.

The rearrangement joins TRBV5-1 to TRBJ1-5; 12 bases are a match to TRBD1. The CDR3 contains 17 residues. V shed 5 bases, J shed 6 bases, and the junction held 12 bases outside the gene matches. CDR1 and CDR2 from the germline V gene are SGHRS and YFSETQ. The CDR3 DNA follows: TGCGCCAGCAGTCTACTACCGGGACAGGGGGCCATTCAGCCCCAGCATTTT. It translates to CASSLLPGQGAIQPQHF.

The J gene is TRBJ1-6, the V gene TRBV5-4; 9 bases fit TRBD1. The CDR3 spans 15 residues. Germline CDR1 is SGHNT and CDR2 is YYREEE (reference sequence). V shed 2 bases, J shed 9 bases, and the junction held 6 bases outside the gene matches. The CDR3 sequence: CASSFGQGNGSPLHF. CDR3 DNA: TGTGCCAGCAGCTTTGGACAGGGGAATGGTTCACCCCTCCACTTT.

This clone was observed once. This rearrangement joins TRBV19 to TRBJ1-3, with a possible D match to TRBD1 (5 bases). The germline gives CDR1 LNHDA, CDR2 SQIVND (reference sequence). The V end lost 5 bases, the J end lost 2 bases, and 10 bases lay between the germline ends. The CDR3 sequence is 14 residues long. The DNA of the CDR3 is TGTGCCAGTAGTGAAGGAGGGGCTGGAAACACCATATATTTT. It specifies CASSEGGAGNTIYF. The variable domain in full, completed from reference TRBV19 and TRBJ1-3, reads DGGITQSPKYLFRKEGQNVTLSCEQNLNHDAMYWYRQDPGQGLRLIYYSQIVNDFQKGDIAEGYSVSREKKESFPLTVTSAQKNPTAFYLCASSEGGAGNTIYFGEGSWLTVV.

The gene calls are TRBV28 and TRBJ1-1; 7 positions match TRBD1. The trim removed 10 bases at V and 1 base at J, leaving 3 bases unmatched. Germline V gene sequence: CDR1 MDHEN, CDR2 SYDVKM. CDR3 length: 12 residues. CDR3 in amino acids: CAIRTGNTEAFF. CDR3 coding DNA: TGTGCCATACGGACAGGGAACACTGAAGCTTTCTTT.

The CDR3 sequence: CASREIGARTEAFF. CDR3 DNA: TGTGCCAGCAGGGAGATAGGGGCGCGCACTGAAGCTTTCTTT. The chain uses TRBV6-1 and TRBJ1-1, with D maybe TRBD1 (5 bases). The CDR3 loop spans 14 amino acids. CDR1 is MNHNS and CDR2 is SASEGT in the germline V gene. The V end lost 6 bases, the J end lost 4 bases, and 15 bases lay between the germline ends.

V usage is TRBV19 and J usage is TRBJ2-7, with TRBD1 matching 8 bases. The CDR3 is made up of 15 amino acids. V dropped 3 bases and J dropped 3; count of bases not matched to a gene: 7. CDR1 and CDR2 from the germline V gene are LNHDA and SQIVND (reference sequence). CDR3 coding DNA: TGTGCCAGTAGTATCGGACAGGGCGAGGTCTACGAGCAGTACTTC. It encodes CASSIGQGEVYEQYF.

This clone has only one observation. The chain uses TRBV5-4 and TRBJ2-1, with 9 bases aligning to TRBD2. The V gene end was trimmed by 4 bases and the J gene end by 9 bases; junction bases not matched to a gene: 14. Germline V gene lookup returns CDR1 SGHNT and CDR2 YYREEE (reference sequence). The CDR3 covers 16 residues. This chain's CDR3 is CASSGGAGGGAGEQFF. The CDR3 nucleotides are TGTGCCAGCAGCGGGGGGGCTGGCGGGGGGGCTGGTGAGCAGTTCTTC.

The chain is built from TRBV7-3 and TRBJ1-1, with D uncertain. Looked up from germline, CDR1 is SGHTA and CDR2 is FQGTGA. Deletions cut 2 bases from V and 1 base from J, with 5 bases between. The CDR3 runs to 13 residues. Here the CDR3 reads CASSLFKNTEAFF. The DNA of the CDR3 is TGTGCCAGCAGCTTATTTAAGAACACTGAAGCTTTCTTT.

V and J are TRBV6-1 and TRBJ1-5, with a possible D match to TRBD1 (5 bases). Germline CDR1 MNHNS, CDR2 SASEGT. V lost 10 bases to trimming and J lost 2 bases, with 18 bases between them. The CDR3 loop spans 15 amino acids. The CDR3 bases are TGTGCCACGTTTAATTTGGGGGGTGGCAATCAGCCCCAGCATTTT. Its protein product is CATFNLGGGNQPQHF.

V gene TRBV28 combines with J gene TRBJ2-7, with TRBD1 matching 7 bases. CDR1 is MDHEN and CDR2 is SYDVKM in the germline V gene. The V and J ends lost 6 bases and 3 bases, in that order; junction bases with no gene match: 8. CDR3 length: 14 amino acids. CDR3 sequence (DNA): TGTGCCAGCAGCCAAGGGGGCCTGGACTACGAGCAGTACTTC. Translating gives CASSQGGLDYEQYF.

This chain joins TRBV18 and TRBJ2-7; TRBD1 matches at 9 bases. Trimming took 0 bases from V and 7 from J; bases not matched to a gene: 4. Germline-derived CDR1 and CDR2 are KGHSH and LQKENI. The CDR3 contains 14 residues. The CDR3 reads CASSPPGQGGEQYF. For the CDR3, the DNA is TGTGCCAGCTCACCACCGGGACAGGGCGGAGAGCAGTACTTC.

The rearrangement uses TRBV27 and TRBJ1-4, with 8 positions matching TRBD1. Germline V gene lookup returns CDR1 MNHEY and CDR2 SMNVEV (reference sequence). The V gene end was trimmed by 0 bases and the J gene end by 4 bases; junction bases not matched to a gene: 1. CDR3 size: 15 residues. This CDR3 reads CASSLSTGVNEKLFF. Here the CDR3 DNA reads TGTGCCAGCAGTTTATCGACAGGGGTTAATGAAAAACTGTTTTTT.

V gene TRBV30 combines with J gene TRBJ1-4; D is unclear. Trimming cost V 1 base and J 8 bases, with 8 bases left between them. The CDR3 extends over 12 amino acids. CDR1 GTSNPN and CDR2 SVGIG come from the germline V gene (reference sequence). The CDR3 nucleotides are TGTGCCTGGAGTGCAGAGAGGGAAAAACTGTTTTTT. Protein: CAWSAEREKLFF. Looking up the rest from reference TRBV30 and TRBJ1-4 gives the full variable domain: SQTIHQWPATLVQPVGSPLSLECTVEGTSNPNLYWYRQAAGRGLQLLFYSVGIGQISSEVPQNLSASRPQDRQFILSSKKLLLSDSGFYLCAWSAEREKLFFGSGTQLSVL.

This chain joins TRBV7-8 and TRBJ2-3, with D possibly TRBD2 on 6 matching bases. The ends were cut back, 1 base at V and 0 bases at J, with 11 bases in the middle. CDR3 length: 16 residues. CDR1 is SGHVS and CDR2 is FQNEAQ in the germline V gene. This chain's CDR3 is CASSLVGSTSTDTQYF. CDR3 in DNA: TGTGCCAGCAGCTTAGTCGGGAGTACCAGCACAGATACGCAGTATTTT.

CDR3: CASSDYFGLNEKLFF. The CDR3 nucleotides are TGCGCCAGCAGTGACTACTTTGGTCTTAATGAAAAACTGTTTTTT. The chain recombines TRBV10-2 with TRBJ1-4; D is ambiguous. V was cut by 3 bases and J by 4 bases, with 12 bases left in between. Per the germline V gene, CDR1 is WSHSY and CDR2 is SAAADI. The CDR3 has 15 residues.

The chain recombines TRBV5-4 with TRBJ1-2; D is unresolved. CDR3 length: 14 residues. In germline, CDR1 is SGHNT, CDR2 YYREEE (reference sequence). V was trimmed by 2 bases and J by 6 bases, leaving 14 bases between them. Here the CDR3 DNA reads TGTGCCAGCAGCTTTCCGCACGGCGGCGATGGCTACACCTTC. Protein sequence: CASSFPHGGDGYTF.

This chain uses TRBV7-9 with TRBJ1-2; D is unclear. Trimming stripped 1 base from V and 6 bases from J, with 6 bases between. The CDR3 totals 12 residues. In germline, CDR1 is SEHNR, CDR2 FQNEAQ (reference sequence). DNA of the CDR3: TGTGCCAGCAGCTTAGGACTCAATGGCTACACCTTC. Translating it yields CASSLGLNGYTF.

About this clone itself: Other DNA sequences in the sample encode the same CDR3. The chain has TRBV7-2 and TRBJ2-3, with 12 bases matching TRBD2. The CDR3 runs to 16 residues. In germline, CDR1 is SGHTA, CDR2 FQGNSA. V shed 1 base and J 4 bases; nucleotides not matched to a gene: 3. CDR3 coding DNA: TGTGCCAGCAGCTTAGGGCTAGCGGGGGGGGCAGATACGCAGTATTTT. This sequence encodes CASSLGLAGGADTQYF.

The chain is built from TRBV27 and TRBJ2-7, with 8 bases matching TRBD1. This CDR3 spans 13 amino acids. In germline, CDR1 is MNHEY, CDR2 SMNVEV (reference sequence). V lost 6 bases and J lost 6; bases outside the gene matches: 7. The CDR3 reads CASRVTGVSEQYF. The CDR3 nucleotides are TGTGCCAGCAGGGTGACAGGGGTCAGCGAGCAGTACTTC.

This clone was counted a few times. The chain has TRBV7-9 and TRBJ2-7, with D uncertain. The CDR3 is 14 amino acids. The germline V and J ends were trimmed by 1 base and 5 bases, with 12 bases remaining between them. The germline V gene encodes CDR1 SEHNR and CDR2 FQNEAQ (reference sequence). CDR3 coding DNA: TGTGCCAGCAGCTTAGGGGCCCACGTACACGAGCAGTACTTC. This codes for CASSLGAHVHEQYF.

The V and J genes are TRBV2 and TRBJ1-3, with unresolved D. CDR3 size: 12 residues. Trimming removed 9 bases from V and 8 bases from J, with 14 bases in between. Germline CDR1 reads SNHLY; CDR2 reads FYNNEI. CDR3 residues: CASKLEGYTIYF. The CDR3 DNA reads TGTGCCAGTAAGCTCGAGGGCTACACCATATATTTT.

This clone was counted a single time. This chain links TRBV5-4 with TRBJ2-1, with D possibly matching TRBD1 (6 bases). The CDR3 has 16 amino acids. Looked up from germline, CDR1 is SGHNT and CDR2 is YYREEE (reference sequence). V was clipped by 0 bases and J by 1 base, with 11 bases between them. The CDR3 protein is CASSLEGVRSYNEQFF. CDR3 nucleotide sequence: TGTGCCAGCAGCTTGGAGGGGGTCCGATCCTACAATGAGCAGTTCTTC.

This chain joins TRBV6-1 and TRBJ2-2, with TRBD2 identical over 9 bases. Germline CDR1 reads MNHNS; CDR2 reads SASEGT. Trimming cost V 2 bases and J 4 bases; bases outside gene matches: 2. The CDR3 has 15 residues. The CDR3: CASSELAGTTGELFF. The CDR3 DNA reads TGTGCCAGCAGTGAACTAGCGGGGACCACCGGGGAGCTGTTTTTT.